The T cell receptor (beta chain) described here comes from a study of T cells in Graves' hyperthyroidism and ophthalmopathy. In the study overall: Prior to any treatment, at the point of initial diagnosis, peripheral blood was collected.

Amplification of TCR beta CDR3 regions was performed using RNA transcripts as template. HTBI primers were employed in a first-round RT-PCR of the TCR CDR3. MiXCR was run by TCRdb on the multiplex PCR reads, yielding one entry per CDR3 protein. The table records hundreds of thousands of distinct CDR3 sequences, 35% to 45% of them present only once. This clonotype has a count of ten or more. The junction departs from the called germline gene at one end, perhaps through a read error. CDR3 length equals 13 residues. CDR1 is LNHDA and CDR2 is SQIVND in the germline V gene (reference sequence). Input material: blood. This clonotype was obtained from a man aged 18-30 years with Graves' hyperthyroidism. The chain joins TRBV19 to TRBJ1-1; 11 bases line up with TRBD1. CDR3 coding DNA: TGCGCCAGCAGGGGGACAGGGGGCACTGAAGCTTTCTTT. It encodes CASRGTGGTEAFF.